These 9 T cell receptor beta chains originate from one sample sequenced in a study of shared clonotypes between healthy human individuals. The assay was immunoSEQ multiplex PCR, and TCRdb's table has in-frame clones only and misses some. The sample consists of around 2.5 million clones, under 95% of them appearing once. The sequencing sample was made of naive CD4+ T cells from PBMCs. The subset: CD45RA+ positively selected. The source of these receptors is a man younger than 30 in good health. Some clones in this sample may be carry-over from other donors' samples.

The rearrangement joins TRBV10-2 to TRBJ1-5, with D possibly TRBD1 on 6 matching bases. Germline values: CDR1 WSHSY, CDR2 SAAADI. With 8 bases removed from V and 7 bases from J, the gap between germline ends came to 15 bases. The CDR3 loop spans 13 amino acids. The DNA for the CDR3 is TGCGCCAGCCGAGGGGGGGGCTGGCAGCCCCAGCATTTT. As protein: CASRGGGWQPQHF.

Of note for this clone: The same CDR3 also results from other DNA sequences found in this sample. CDR3 loop: CASSLVGDTEAFF. In DNA form, the CDR3 reads TGTGCCAGCAGTTTGGTCGGGGACACTGAAGCTTTCTTT. This rearrangement joins TRBV28 to TRBJ1-1; D ambiguous. The CDR3 runs 13 residues. Trimming took 3 bases from V and 3 from J, leaving 8 bases between them. Germline V gene data show CDR1 as MDHEN and CDR2 as SYDVKM.

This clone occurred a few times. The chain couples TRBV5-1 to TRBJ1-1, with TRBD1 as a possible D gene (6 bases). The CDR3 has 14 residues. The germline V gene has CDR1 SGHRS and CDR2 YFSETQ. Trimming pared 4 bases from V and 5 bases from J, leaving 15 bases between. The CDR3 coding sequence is TGCGCCAGCAGCATGATTCCAGGGGAAACTGAAGCTTTCTTT. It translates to CASSMIPGETEAFF.

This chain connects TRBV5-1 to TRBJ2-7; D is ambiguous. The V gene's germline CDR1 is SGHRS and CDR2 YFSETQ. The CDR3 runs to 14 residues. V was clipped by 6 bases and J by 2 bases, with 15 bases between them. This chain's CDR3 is CASNSGQTPYEQYF. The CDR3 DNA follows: TGCGCCAGCAACTCCGGCCAAACCCCCTACGAGCAGTACTTC. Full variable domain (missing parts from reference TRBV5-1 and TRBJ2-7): KAGVTQTPRYLIKTRGQQVTLSCSPISGHRSVSWYQQTPGQGLQFLFEYFSETQRNKGNFPGRFSGRQFSNSRSEMNVSTLELGDSALYLCASNSGQTPYEQYFGPGTRLTVT.

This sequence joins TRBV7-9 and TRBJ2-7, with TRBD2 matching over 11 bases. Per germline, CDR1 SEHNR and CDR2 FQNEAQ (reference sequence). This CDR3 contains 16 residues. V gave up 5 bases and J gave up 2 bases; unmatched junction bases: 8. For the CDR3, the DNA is TGTGCCAGCAGCGCATTCGGGACTAGCGGTCCCTACGAGCAGTACTTC. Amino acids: CASSAFGTSGPYEQYF.

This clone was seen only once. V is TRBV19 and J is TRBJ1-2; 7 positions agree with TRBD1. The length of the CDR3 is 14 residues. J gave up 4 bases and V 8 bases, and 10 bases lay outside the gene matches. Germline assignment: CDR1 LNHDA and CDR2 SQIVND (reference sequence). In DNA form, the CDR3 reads TGTGCCAGTCTACCCCTCACAGGGGCCTATGGCTACACCTTC. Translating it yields CASLPLTGAYGYTF.

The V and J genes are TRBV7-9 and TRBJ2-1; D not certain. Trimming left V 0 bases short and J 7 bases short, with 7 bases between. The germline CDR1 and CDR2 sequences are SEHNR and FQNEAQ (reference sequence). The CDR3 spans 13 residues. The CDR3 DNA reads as TGTGCCAGCAGCTTAGCGACTGGTAATGAGCAGTTCTTC. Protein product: CASSLATGNEQFF.

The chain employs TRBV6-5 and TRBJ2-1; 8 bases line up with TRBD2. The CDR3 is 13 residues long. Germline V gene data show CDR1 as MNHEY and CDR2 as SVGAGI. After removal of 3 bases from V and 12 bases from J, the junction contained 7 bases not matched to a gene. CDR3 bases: TGTGCCAGCAGTTATACGAAAAGCGGGAGGCAGTTCTTC. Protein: CASSYTKSGRQFF.

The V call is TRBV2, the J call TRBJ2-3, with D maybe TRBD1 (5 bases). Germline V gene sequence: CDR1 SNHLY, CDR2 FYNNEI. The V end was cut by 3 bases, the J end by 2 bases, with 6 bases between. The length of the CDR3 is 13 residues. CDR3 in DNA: TGTGCCAGCAGTGAGGACATCACAGATACGCAGTATTTT. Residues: CASSEDITDTQYF. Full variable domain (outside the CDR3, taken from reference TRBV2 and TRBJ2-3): EPEVTQTPSHQVTQMGQEVILRCVPISNHLYFYWYRQILGQKVEFLVSFYNNEISEKSEIFDDQFSVERPDGSNFTLKIRSTKLEDSAMYFCASSEDITDTQYFGPGTRLTVL.